This TCR beta chain was retrieved from a study of shared clonotypes between healthy human individuals. Background on the study: CD4 naive and CD4 memory each took three plates per donor, while CD8 naive took two and CD8 memory one.

Original analysis: Junction-only sequences without quality scores came from ImmunoSEQ, so filtering differed. The method was immunoSEQ multiplex PCR; TCRdb's version includes in-frame clones alone and lacks a portion of them. The DNA was the basis for D and trimming; V, J and clone size are from that table. The sample includes approximately 530,000 clones, approximately 95% seen only once; the top ten take about 0.067%. This clonotype originated in a woman younger than 45 in good health. Sample: naive CD4+ T cells sorted from blood. Noted subset: CD45RA+ positively selected.

The CDR3 bases are TGTGCTAGTGGTTTGCCTCCTAGCAATCAGCCCCAGCATTTT. Protein product: CASGLPPSNQPQHF. V is TRBV12-5 and J is TRBJ1-5; D is uncertain. V lost 2 bases and J 0 bases, leaving 5 bases between the germline ends. CDR1 and CDR2 (germline): LGHNT, FRNRAP. The CDR3 has 14 amino acids.